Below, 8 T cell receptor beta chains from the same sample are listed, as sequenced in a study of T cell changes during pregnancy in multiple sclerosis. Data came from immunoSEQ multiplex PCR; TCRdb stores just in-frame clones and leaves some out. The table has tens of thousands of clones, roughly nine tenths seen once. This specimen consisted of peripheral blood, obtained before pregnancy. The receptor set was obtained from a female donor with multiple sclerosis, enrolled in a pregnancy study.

The CDR3 coding sequence is TGTGCCAGCAGCGGACAGGGGGCGCGGACTGAAGCTTTCTTT. Amino acid sequence: CASSGQGARTEAFF. J is TRBJ1-1 and V is TRBV6-1; 11 bases fit TRBD1. Germline CDR1 reads MNHNS; CDR2 reads SASEGT. The CDR3 is 14 residues long. V was clipped by 6 bases and J by 5 bases; unmatched bases: 5.

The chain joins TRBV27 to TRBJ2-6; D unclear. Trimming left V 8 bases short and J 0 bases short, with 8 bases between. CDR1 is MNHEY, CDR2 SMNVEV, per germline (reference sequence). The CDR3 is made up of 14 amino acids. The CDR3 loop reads CASGALSGANVLTF. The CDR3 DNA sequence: TGTGCCAGCGGAGCCCTCTCTGGGGCCAACGTCCTGACTTTC.

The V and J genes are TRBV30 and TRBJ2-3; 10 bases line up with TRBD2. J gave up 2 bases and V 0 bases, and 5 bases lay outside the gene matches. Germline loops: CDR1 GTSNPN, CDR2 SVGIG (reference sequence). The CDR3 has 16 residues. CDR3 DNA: TGTGCCTGGAGTGTACCTAGCGGGAGACTCACAGATACGCAGTATTTT. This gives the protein CAWSVPSGRLTDTQYF.

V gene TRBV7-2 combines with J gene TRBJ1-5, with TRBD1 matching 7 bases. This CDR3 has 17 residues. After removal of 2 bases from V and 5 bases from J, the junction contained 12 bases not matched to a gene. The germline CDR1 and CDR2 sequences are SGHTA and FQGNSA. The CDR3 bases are TGTGCCAGCAGCTTATCCCAGGGGGGACTCAATTATCAGCCCCAGCATTTT. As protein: CASSLSQGGLNYQPQHF. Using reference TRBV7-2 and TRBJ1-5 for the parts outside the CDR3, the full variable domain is GAGVSQSPSNKVTEKGKDVELRCDPISGHTALYWYRQSLGQGLEFLIYFQGNSAPDKSGLPSDRFSAERTGGSVSTLTIQRTQQEDSAVYLCASSLSQGGLNYQPQHFGDGTRLSIL.

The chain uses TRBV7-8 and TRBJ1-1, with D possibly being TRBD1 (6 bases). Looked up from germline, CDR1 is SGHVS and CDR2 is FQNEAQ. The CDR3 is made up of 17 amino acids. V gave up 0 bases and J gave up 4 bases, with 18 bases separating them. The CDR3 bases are TGTGCCAGCAGCTTAGCGGCCCACAGGGAGAAAGGCACTGAAGCTTTCTTT. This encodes CASSLAAHREKGTEAFF.

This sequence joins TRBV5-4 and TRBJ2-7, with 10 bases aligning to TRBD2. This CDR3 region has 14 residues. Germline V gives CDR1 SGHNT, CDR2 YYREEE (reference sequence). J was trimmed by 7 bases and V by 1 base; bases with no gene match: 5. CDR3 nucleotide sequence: TGTGCCAGCAGCTTGTTAGCGGGAGGAGGGGAGCAGTACTTC. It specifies CASSLLAGGGEQYF.

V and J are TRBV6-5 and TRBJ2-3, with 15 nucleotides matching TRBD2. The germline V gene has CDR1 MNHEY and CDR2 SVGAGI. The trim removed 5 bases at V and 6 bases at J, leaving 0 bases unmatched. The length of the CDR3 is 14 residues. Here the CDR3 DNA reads TGTGCCAGCAGTGGGACTAGCGGGAGGGATACGCAGTATTTT. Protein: CASSGTSGRDTQYF.

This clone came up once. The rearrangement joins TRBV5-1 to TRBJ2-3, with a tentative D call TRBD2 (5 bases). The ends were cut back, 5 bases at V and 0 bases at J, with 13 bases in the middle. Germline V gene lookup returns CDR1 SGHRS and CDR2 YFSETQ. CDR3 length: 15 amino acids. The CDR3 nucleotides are TGCGCCAGCAGACGGGCGGGCACTAGCACAGATACGCAGTATTTT. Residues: CASRRAGTSTDTQYF.